A selection of T cell receptor beta chains follows, all from one sample in a study of blood T cell repertoires in COVID-19. Data came from immunoSEQ multiplex PCR; TCRdb stores just in-frame clones and leaves some out. This table has roughly 92,000 clones, roughly 86% appearing once. Input material: peripheral blood. These TCRs come from a human donor with acute or convalescent COVID-19. The donor label of this sample is uncertain. The CDR3 runs from the conserved cysteine through the conserved F or W. The D gene is left open where the match is weak.

d_gene: .; j_gene: TRBJ2-7; v_gene: TRBV9; CDR3aa: CASSVNFYEQYF
d_gene: .; j_gene: TRBJ2-1; v_gene: TRBV20-1; CDR3aa: CSATGNEQFF
d_gene: .; j_gene: TRBJ2-1; v_gene: TRBV5-4; CDR3aa: CASSLQTDNEQFF
d_gene: .; j_gene: TRBJ1-2; v_gene: TRBV27; CDR3aa: CASSLMANYGYTF
d_gene: TRBD2; j_gene: TRBJ2-5; v_gene: TRBV3-1/TRBV3-2; CDR3aa: CASSLTSFETQYF
d_gene: TRBD1; j_gene: TRBJ2-7; v_gene: TRBV3-1/TRBV3-2; CDR3aa: CASSQSGQVEEQYF
d_gene: .; j_gene: TRBJ2-7; v_gene: TRBV24-1; CDR3aa: CATSDRRLQGGEQYF
d_gene: TRBD2; j_gene: TRBJ2-3; v_gene: TRBV19; CDR3aa: CASSIDLAGGNTDTQYF
d_gene: .; j_gene: TRBJ1-2; v_gene: TRBV4-2; CDR3aa: CASSQEVDRTGGYTF
d_gene: .; j_gene: TRBJ2-5; v_gene: TRBV6-2/TRBV6-3; CDR3aa: CASSYYGGGRQETQYF
d_gene: TRBD1; j_gene: TRBJ1-5; v_gene: TRBV6-1; CDR3aa: CASSEAGQGGQPQHF
d_gene: .; j_gene: TRBJ1-6; v_gene: TRBV5-1; CDR3aa: CASSLGGGNSPLHF
d_gene: TRBD1; j_gene: TRBJ2-3; v_gene: TRBV7-7; CDR3aa: CASSLGQGADTQYF
d_gene: .; j_gene: TRBJ2-2; v_gene: TRBV3-1/TRBV3-2; CDR3aa: CASSNEQGLNTGELFF
d_gene: .; j_gene: TRBJ1-3; v_gene: TRBV28; CDR3aa: CASTTEGIGLSGNTIYF
d_gene: .; j_gene: TRBJ1-6; v_gene: TRBV5-8; CDR3aa: CASSLAGGYATNSPLHF
d_gene: .; j_gene: TRBJ1-2; v_gene: TRBV4-1; CDR3aa: CASSPPGTLYGYTF
d_gene: .; j_gene: TRBJ2-2; v_gene: TRBV2; CDR3aa: CASRGPGGTGELFF
d_gene: .; j_gene: TRBJ1-1; v_gene: TRBV2; CDR3aa: CASSEQGWGTEAFF
d_gene: TRBD2; j_gene: TRBJ2-2; v_gene: TRBV5-4; CDR3aa: CASSLRGANTGELFF
d_gene: .; j_gene: TRBJ2-2; v_gene: TRBV21-1; CDR3aa: CASTQGGDRYLTGELFF
d_gene: .; j_gene: TRBJ1-1; v_gene: TRBV5-4; CDR3aa: CASSTDSNTEAFF
d_gene: .; j_gene: TRBJ1-6; v_gene: TRBV5-4; CDR3aa: CASSFGSGGAYNSPLHF
d_gene: TRBD1; j_gene: TRBJ1-2; v_gene: TRBV11-2; CDR3aa: CASSLGQGAGPYTF
d_gene: .; j_gene: TRBJ2-5; v_gene: TRBV19; CDR3aa: CASKAGAGMNQETQYF
d_gene: TRBD1; j_gene: TRBJ2-1; v_gene: TRBV10-3; CDR3aa: CAISLGQGGYNEQFF
d_gene: .; j_gene: TRBJ1-1; v_gene: TRBV7-2; CDR3aa: CASSLQGRVDTEAFF